This T cell receptor beta chain was sequenced in a study of T cell repertoires in cytomegalovirus infection. Overall study: Recently identified HLA-C-restricted and well-studied HLA-B-restricted CMV epitopes were used. Points from the study as a whole: Across the ex vivo response, the dominant clonotypes were HLA-C-restricted CMV-specific TCR beta clonotypes.

Each CDR3 protein gets one entry after TCRdb re-called the reads with MiXCR. In the table there are 75,000 to 95,000 distinct CDR3 sequences, under 55% of which are singletons. On this clonotype itself: Its cognate antigen is unknown.

The clonotype was recovered from a human donor in good health (CMV status not recorded). Some clones in this sample may be carry-over from other donors' samples. The source was CD8+ T cells from cultured PBMCs, collected from culture after CMV antigen stimulation.

The CDR3 coding sequence is TGTGCCAGCAGCTTACAAGGGCTTGCTGAGACCCAGTACTTC. Amino acids: CASSLQGLAETQYF. The V and J genes are TRBV7-9 and TRBJ2-5, with unresolved D. Germline CDR1 is SEHNR and CDR2 is FQNEAQ (reference sequence). The germline V and J ends were trimmed by 2 bases and 5 bases, with 12 bases remaining between them. The CDR3 loop spans 14 amino acids.